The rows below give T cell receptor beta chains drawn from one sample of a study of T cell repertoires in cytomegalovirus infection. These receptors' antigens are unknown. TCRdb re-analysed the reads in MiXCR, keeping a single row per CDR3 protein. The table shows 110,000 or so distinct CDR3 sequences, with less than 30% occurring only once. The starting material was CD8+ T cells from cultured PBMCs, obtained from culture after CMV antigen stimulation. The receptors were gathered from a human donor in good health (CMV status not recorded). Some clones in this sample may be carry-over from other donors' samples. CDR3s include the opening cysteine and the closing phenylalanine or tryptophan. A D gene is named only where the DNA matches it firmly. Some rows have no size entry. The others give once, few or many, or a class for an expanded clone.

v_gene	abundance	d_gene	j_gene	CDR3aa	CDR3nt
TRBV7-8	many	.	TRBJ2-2	CASSPIIGELFF	TGTGCCAGCAGCCCCATAATCGGGGAGCTGTTTTTT
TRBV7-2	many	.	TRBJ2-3	CASSFTGSIPDTQYF	TGTGCCAGCAGCTTCACAGGATCAATCCCAGATACGCAGTATTTT
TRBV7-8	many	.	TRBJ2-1	CASSLGLGDYNEQFF	TGTGCCAGCAGCTTAGGCCTAGGGGATTACAATGAGCAGTTCTTC
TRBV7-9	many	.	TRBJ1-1	CASSLVDMNTEAFF	TGTGCCAGCAGCTTAGTCGACATGAACACTGAAGCTTTCTTT
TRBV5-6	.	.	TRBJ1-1	CASSFRRAEAFF	TGTGCCAGCAGCTTTAGACGCGCTGAAGCTTTCTTT
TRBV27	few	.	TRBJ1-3	CASMWRQVYSGNTIYF	TGTGCCAGCATGTGGAGACAGGTATACTCTGGAAACACCATATATTTT
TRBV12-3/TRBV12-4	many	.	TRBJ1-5	CASTTMVNQPQHF	TGTGCCAGCACTACCATGGTAAATCAGCCCCAGCATTTT
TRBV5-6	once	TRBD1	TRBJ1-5	CASSLGQGNSNQPQHF	TGTGCCAGCAGCTTGGGACAGGGTAACAGCAATCAGCCCCAGCATTTT
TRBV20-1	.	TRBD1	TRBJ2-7	CSARGDRGHEQYF	TGCAGTGCTAGAGGGGACAGGGGCCACGAGCAGTACTTC
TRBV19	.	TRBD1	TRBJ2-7	CASSPGTGLHEQYF	TGTGCCAGTAGCCCCGGGACAGGGCTCCACGAGCAGTACTTC
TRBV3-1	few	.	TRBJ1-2	CASRETGGYGYTF	TGTGCCAGCAGGGAGACGGGGGGTTATGGCTACACCTTC
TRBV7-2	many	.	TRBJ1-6	CASSPQGYSSPLHF	TGTGCCAGCAGCCCACAGGGCTACAGTTCACCCCTCCACTTT
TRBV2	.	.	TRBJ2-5	CASEGPHQETQYF	TGTGCCAGCGAGGGGCCCCACCAAGAGACCCAGTACTTC
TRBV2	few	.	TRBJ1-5	CASSEMWVEGPSNQPQHF	TGTGCCAGCAGTGAAATGTGGGTGGAGGGGCCGAGCAATCAGCCCCAGCATTTT
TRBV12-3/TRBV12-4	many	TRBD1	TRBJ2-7	CASSPTGGIYEQYF	TGTGCCAGCAGCCCGACAGGGGGAATCTACGAGCAGTACTTC
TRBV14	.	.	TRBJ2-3	CASSLMGKGNTQYF	TGTGCCAGCAGCCTAATGGGCAAGGGAAATACGCAGTATTTT
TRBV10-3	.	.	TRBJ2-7	CAISESLADTYEQYF	TGTGCCATCAGTGAGTCATTAGCGGACACATACGAGCAGTACTTC
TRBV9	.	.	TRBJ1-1	CASSVERGRNTEAFF	TGTGCCAGCAGCGTAGAGCGGGGGAGGAACACTGAAGCTTTCTTT